Sequencing of this T cell receptor beta chain was carried out in a study of CD4+ T cells in melanoma. Study observations and caveats: A reported correlation linked neoantigen-specific CD4+ T cells to CD8+, macrophage and B cell function. Reportedly, melanoma neoantigen-specific CD4+ T cells showed varied differentiation states.

Concerning this clone: Its cognate antigen is unknown.

Only in-frame clones appear in the TCRdb table, and some are missing; sequencing was by immunoSEQ multiplex PCR. The sample records fewer than 15,000 clones, around four fifths being singletons. The CDR3 consists of 13 residues. The V gene lost 11 bases and the J gene lost 4 bases, with 18 bases spanning the gap. CDR1 and CDR2 from the germline V gene are LNHDA and SQIVND (reference sequence). Specimen: cells from a culture (not recorded whether cultured in vitro). The clonotype originates from a human donor with melanoma. The genes are TRBV19 and TRBJ2-7, with D possibly TRBD2 on 5 matching bases. The CDR3 nucleotides are TGTGCCGCGGGCAGGCCAGGAGATTACGAGCAGTACTTC. Its translation is CAAGRPGDYEQYF.